Given below is one TCR beta chain in context. Its antigen remains unidentified. The sample originates from a study of cytomegalovirus exposure and HLA in healthy donors. When sampled, the donors appeared nominally healthy, though they likely had unrecorded immune exposures. Broader study findings: In a later analysis, across HLA loci, associated TCR counts were highest for DRB1, lowest for HLA-C. When a later analysis compared HLA-associated TCR beta chains with equally common others, the HLA-associated chains turned out to be more clonally expanded and to have lower generation probabilities. Highly shared sequence variants in one cluster were likely a sequencing artifact.

The PCR made use of 60 Vbeta and 13 Jbeta primers. Measured with immunoSEQ multiplex PCR; TCRdb has only the in-frame clones, and not every one. The sample lists 150,000 to 180,000 clones, 70% to 85% occurring once. CDR1 is MNHNY, CDR2 SVGAGI, per germline (reference sequence). Trimming took 5 bases from V and 5 from J; bases not matched to a gene: 3. This CDR3 contains 13 residues. This receptor was obtained from a woman aged 50 to 65 in good health and CMV-seropositive. Sequenced: PBMCs. The V gene is TRBV6-6, the J gene TRBJ1-5; 7 bases match TRBD1. The CDR3 sequence: CASSQDRDQPQHF. CDR3 in DNA: TGTGCCAGCAGTCAAGACAGGGATCAGCCCCAGCATTTT.